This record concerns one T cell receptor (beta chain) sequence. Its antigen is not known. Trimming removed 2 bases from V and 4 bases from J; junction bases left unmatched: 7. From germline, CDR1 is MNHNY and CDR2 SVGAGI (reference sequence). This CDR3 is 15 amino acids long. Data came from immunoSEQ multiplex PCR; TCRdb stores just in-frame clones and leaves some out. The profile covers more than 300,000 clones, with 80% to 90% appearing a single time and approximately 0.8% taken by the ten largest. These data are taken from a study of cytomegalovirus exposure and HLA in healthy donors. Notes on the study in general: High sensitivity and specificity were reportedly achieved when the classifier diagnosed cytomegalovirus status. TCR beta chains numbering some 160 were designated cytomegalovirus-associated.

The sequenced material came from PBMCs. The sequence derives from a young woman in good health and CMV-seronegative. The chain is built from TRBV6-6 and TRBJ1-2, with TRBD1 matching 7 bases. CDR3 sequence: CASSYLRGQLYGYTF. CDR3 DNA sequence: TGTGCCAGCAGTTACCTACGGGGACAGCTCTATGGCTACACCTTC.